Only a few counts were recorded for the clone carrying this TCR beta chain. Its antigen is not identified. Germline trimming cut 5 bases from V and 4 bases from J; bases unmatched to any gene: 5. The CDR3 has 13 residues. Germline values: CDR1 SGHTA, CDR2 FQGNSA. CD45RO/CCR7/CD25/CD127/CD95/CD27 separated CD4+ naive, central memory, regulatory and stem cell-like memory cells by sorting. Of the isolated RNA, all was reverse transcribed, and so the sequenced material was expressed TCRB transcripts. Repertoires were generated with immunoSEQ multiplex PCR, while TCRdb's copy carries only in-frame clones and drops some. This sample has roughly 170,000 clones, with approximately 13% found just once. This entry is derived from a study of beta chain features in type 1 diabetes. Points from the study as a whole: TCRB repertoires of naive, central memory and Treg cells appeared more similar among patients than among healthy donors. VDJ junctions from patients with type 1 diabetes contained fewer insertions and more deletions.

The clonotype comes from a young woman in good health. Sequences were obtained from central memory CD4+ T cells from blood. The chain has TRBV7-2 and TRBJ2-7; 7 bases are a match to TRBD2. CDR3 bases: TGTGCCAGCAGCCTGGGACTAAGTTACGAGCAGTACTTC. This encodes CASSLGLSYEQYF.